This TCR beta chain was identified during a study of T cells in Graves' hyperthyroidism and ophthalmopathy. Researchers took RNA transcripts and amplified the TCR beta CDR3 regions from them. RT-PCR in the first round (using the HTBI primer set) targeted the TCR CDR3. TCRdb processed the multiplex PCR reads anew with MiXCR; each CDR3 protein has one entry. This table holds approximately 590,000 distinct CDR3 sequences, approximately 15% found once. Study outcomes and limitations: The model identified upcoming ophthalmopathy a median roughly 6.5 months ahead of onset.

This clonotype has ten or more counts. Its specificity is not known. Looked up from germline, CDR1 is LGHDT and CDR2 is YNNKEL (reference sequence). Trimming took 2 bases from V and 1 from J; bases not matched to a gene: 5. This CDR3 comprises 16 residues. This chain joins TRBV3-1 and TRBJ2-1, with 7 bases identical to TRBD2. Material for sequencing was blood. This receptor was identified in a woman under 40 with Graves' hyperthyroidism. The DNA for the CDR3 is TGTGCCAGCAGCCAAACCCCACTAGCGTCCTACAATGAGCAGTTCTTC. Translation gives CASSQTPLASYNEQFF.